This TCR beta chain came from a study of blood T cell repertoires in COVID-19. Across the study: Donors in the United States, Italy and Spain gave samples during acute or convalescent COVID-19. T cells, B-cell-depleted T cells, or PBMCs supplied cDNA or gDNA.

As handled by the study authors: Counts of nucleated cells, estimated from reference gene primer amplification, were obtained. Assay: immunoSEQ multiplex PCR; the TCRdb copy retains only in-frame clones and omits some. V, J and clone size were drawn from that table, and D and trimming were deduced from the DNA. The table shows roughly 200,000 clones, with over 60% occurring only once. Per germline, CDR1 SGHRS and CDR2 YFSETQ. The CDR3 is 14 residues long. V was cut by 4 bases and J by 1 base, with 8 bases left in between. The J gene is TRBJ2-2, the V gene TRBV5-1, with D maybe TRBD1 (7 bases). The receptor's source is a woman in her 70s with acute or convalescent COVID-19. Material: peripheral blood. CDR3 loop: CASSQGGNTGELFF. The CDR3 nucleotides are TGCGCCAGCAGCCAGGGGGGGAACACCGGGGAGCTGTTTTTT.